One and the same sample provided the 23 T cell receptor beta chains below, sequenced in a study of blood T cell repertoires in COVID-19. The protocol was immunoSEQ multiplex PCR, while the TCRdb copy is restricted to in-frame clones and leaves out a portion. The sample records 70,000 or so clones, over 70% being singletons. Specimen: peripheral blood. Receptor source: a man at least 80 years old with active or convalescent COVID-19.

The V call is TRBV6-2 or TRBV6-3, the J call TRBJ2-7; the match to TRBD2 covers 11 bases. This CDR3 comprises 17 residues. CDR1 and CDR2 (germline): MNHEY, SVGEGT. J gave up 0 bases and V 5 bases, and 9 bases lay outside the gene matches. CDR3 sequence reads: CASSTHPSGRSSYEQYF. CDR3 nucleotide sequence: TGTGCCAGCAGTACCCACCCTAGCGGGAGGTCCTCCTACGAGCAGTACTTC.

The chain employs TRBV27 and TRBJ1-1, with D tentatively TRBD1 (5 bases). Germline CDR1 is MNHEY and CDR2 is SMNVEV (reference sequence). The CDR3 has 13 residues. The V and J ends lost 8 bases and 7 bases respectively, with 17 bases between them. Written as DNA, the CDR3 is TGTGCCAGCTACCAAGCGCGGGGGGGTGAAGCTTTCTTT. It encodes CASYQARGGEAFF.

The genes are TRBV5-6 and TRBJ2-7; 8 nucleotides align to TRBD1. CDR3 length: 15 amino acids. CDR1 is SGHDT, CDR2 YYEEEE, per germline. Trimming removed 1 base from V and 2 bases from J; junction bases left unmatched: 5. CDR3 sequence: CASSLYGQGPYEQYF. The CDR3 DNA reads TGTGCCAGCAGCTTGTATGGACAGGGTCCCTACGAGCAGTACTTC.

The CDR3 sequence: CASSSETGQVSYEQYF. In DNA form, the CDR3 reads TGTGCCAGCAGTTCAGAGACAGGCCAGGTCTCCTACGAGCAGTACTTC. The rearrangement joins TRBV5-4 to TRBJ2-7, with a weak D call TRBD1 (6 bases). From germline, CDR1 is SGHNT and CDR2 YYREEE (reference sequence). V gave up 5 bases and J gave up 0 bases, with 18 bases separating them. The CDR3 extends over 16 amino acids.

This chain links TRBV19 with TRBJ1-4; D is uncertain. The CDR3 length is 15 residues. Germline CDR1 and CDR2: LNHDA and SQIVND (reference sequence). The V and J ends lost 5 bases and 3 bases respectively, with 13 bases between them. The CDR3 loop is CASSDRGEANEKLFF. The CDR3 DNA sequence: TGTGCCAGTAGTGATCGGGGAGAGGCTAATGAAAAACTGTTTTTT.

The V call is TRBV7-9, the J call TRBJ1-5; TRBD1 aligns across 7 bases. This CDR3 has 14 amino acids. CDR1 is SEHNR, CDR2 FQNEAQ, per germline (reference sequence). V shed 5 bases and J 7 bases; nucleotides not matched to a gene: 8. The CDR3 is CASSGTVANQPQHF. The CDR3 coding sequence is TGTGCCAGCAGCGGGACAGTCGCGAACCAGCCCCAGCATTTT. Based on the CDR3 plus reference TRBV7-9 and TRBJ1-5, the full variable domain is DTGVSQNPRHKITKRGQNVTFRCDPISEHNRLYWYRQTLGQGPEFLTYFQNEAQLEKSRLLSDRFSAERPKGSFSTLEIQRTEQGDSAMYLCASSGTVANQPQHFGDGTRLSIL.

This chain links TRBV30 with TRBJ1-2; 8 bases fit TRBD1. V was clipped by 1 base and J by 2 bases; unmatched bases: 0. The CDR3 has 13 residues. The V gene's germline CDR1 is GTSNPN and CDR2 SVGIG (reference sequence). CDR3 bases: TGTGCCTGGAGTGGGACAGGGAACTATGGCTACACCTTC. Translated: CAWSGTGNYGYTF. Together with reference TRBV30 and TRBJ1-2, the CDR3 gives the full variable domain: SQTIHQWPATLVQPVGSPLSLECTVEGTSNPNLYWYRQAAGRGLQLLFYSVGIGQISSEVPQNLSASRPQDRQFILSSKKLLLSDSGFYLCAWSGTGNYGYTFGSGTRLTVV.

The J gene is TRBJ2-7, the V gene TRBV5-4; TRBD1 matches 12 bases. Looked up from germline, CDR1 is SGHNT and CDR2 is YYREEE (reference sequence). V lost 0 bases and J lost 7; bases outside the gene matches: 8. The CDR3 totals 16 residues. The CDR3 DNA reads TGTGCCAGCAGCTTGGTAGGGACAGGGGGCTTTCTGGAGCAGTACTTC. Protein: CASSLVGTGGFLEQYF.

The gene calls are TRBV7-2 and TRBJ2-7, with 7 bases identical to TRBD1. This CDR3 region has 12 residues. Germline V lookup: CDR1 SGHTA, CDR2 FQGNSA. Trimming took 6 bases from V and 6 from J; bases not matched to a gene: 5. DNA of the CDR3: TGTGCCAGCAGTCACAGGGGCTCCGAGCAGTACTTC. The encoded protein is CASSHRGSEQYF.

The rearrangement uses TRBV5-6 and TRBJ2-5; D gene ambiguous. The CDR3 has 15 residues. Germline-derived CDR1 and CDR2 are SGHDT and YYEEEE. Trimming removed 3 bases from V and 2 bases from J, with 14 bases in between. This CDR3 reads CASSSAPTPQETQYF. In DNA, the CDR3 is TGTGCCAGCAGCTCCGCCCCCACTCCTCAAGAGACCCAGTACTTC.

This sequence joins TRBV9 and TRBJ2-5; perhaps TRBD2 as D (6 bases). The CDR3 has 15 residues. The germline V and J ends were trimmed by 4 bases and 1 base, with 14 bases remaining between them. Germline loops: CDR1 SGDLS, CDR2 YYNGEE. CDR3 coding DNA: TGTGCCAGCAGCCCCCAAGGAGGGGTCCAAGAGACCCAGTACTTC. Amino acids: CASSPQGGVQETQYF.

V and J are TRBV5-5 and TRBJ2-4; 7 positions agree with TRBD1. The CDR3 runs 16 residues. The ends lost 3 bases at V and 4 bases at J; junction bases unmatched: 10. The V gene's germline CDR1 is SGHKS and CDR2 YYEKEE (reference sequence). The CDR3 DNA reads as TGTGCCAGCAGCTACGACAGGGTGGGCACAAAAAACATTCAGTACTTC. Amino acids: CASSYDRVGTKNIQYF.

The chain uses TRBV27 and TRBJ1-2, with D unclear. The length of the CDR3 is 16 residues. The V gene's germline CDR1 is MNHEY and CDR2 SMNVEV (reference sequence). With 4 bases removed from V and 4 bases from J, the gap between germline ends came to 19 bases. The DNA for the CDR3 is TGTGCCAGCAGTTCAATCCTCCGAACCGCGGGCTATGGCTACACCTTC. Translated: CASSSILRTAGYGYTF.

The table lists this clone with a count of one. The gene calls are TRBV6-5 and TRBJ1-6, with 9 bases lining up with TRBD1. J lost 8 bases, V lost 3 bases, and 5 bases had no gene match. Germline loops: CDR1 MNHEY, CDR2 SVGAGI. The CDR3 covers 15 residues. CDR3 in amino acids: CASSYMRTGDSPLHF. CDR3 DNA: TGTGCCAGCAGTTATATGAGGACAGGGGATTCACCCCTCCACTTT.

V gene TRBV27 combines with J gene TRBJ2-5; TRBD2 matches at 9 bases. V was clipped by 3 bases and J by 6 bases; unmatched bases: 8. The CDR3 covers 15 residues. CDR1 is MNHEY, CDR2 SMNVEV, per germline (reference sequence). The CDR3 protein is CASSFNPAGGQTQYF. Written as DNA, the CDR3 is TGTGCCAGCAGTTTCAACCCAGCGGGAGGACAGACCCAGTACTTC.

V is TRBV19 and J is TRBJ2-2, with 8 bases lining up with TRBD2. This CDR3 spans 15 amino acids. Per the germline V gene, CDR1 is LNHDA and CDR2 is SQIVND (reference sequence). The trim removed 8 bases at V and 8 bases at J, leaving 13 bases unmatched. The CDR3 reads CASYREGRAAGELFF. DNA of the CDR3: TGTGCCAGTTACCGGGAGGGCAGGGCTGCGGGGGAGCTGTTTTTT.

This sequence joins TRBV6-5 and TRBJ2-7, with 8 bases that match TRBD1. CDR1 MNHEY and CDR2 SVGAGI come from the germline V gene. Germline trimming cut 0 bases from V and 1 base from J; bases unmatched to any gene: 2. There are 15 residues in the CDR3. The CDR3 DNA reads TGTGCCAGCAGTTACTCGCAGGGGGCTTCCTACGAGCAGTACTTC. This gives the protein CASSYSQGASYEQYF.

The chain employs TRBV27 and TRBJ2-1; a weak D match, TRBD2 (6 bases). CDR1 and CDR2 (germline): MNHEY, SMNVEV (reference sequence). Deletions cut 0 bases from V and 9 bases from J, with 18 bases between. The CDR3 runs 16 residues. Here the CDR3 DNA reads TGTGCCAGCAGTTTATCGACCCCGGGGAGGTTCGGTGAGCAGTTCTTC. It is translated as CASSLSTPGRFGEQFF.

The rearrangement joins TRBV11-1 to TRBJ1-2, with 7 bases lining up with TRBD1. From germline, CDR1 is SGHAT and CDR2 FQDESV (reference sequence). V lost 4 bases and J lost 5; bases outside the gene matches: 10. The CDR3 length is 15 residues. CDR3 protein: CASSSGQTSRYGYTF. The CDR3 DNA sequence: TGTGCCAGCAGCTCGGGACAGACCTCTAGGTATGGCTACACCTTC.

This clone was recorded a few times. The CDR3 loop is CASSHGPRGYTF. CDR3 bases: TGCGCCAGCAGCCATGGGCCACGAGGCTACACCTTC. The chain employs TRBV4-1 and TRBJ1-2; D unresolved. The CDR3 runs 12 residues. Per germline, CDR1 MGHRA and CDR2 YSYEKL. V was pared by 3 bases and J by 8 bases, with 10 bases between.

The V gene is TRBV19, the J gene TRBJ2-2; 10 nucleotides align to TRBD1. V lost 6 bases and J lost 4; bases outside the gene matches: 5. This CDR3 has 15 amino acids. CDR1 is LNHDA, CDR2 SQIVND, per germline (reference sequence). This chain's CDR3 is CASSRTGGRTGELFF. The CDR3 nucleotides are TGTGCCAGTAGCCGGACAGGGGGACGCACCGGGGAGCTGTTTTTT.

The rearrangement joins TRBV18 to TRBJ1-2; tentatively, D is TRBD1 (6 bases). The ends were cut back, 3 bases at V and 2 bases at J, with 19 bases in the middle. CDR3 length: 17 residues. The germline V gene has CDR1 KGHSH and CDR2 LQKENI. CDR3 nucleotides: TGTGCCAGCTCACCTGTACTGGGACAAGGCCCAAACTATGGCTACACCTTC. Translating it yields CASSPVLGQGPNYGYTF.

The CDR3 here is CASSPRPGGNTIYF. In DNA, the CDR3 is TGTGCCAGCAGCCCGCGACCGGGAGGAAACACCATATATTTT. The chain employs TRBV14 and TRBJ1-3; D is unclear. Germline loops: CDR1 SGHDN, CDR2 FVKESK. This CDR3 is 14 amino acids long. V was cut by 4 bases and J by 4 bases, with 11 bases left in between.